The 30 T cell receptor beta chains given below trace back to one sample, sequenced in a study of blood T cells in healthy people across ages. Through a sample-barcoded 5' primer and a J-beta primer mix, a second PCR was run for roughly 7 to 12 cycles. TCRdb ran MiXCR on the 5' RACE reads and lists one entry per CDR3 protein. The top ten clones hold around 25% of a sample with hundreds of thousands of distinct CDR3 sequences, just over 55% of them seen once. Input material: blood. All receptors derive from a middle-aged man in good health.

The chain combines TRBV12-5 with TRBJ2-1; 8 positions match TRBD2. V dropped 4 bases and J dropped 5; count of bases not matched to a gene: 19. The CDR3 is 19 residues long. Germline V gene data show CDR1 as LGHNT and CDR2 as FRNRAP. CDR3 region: CASGSPRDLKRERDNEQFF. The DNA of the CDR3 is TGTGCTAGTGGTTCTCCGAGGGACCTTAAGCGGGAGAGGGACAATGAGCAGTTCTTC.

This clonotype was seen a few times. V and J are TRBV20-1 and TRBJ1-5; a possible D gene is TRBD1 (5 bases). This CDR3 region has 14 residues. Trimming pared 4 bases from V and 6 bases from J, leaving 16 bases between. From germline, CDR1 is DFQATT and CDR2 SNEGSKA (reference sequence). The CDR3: CSAISQVPGQPQHF. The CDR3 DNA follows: TGCAGTGCTATATCACAGGTCCCAGGTCAGCCCCAGCATTTT.

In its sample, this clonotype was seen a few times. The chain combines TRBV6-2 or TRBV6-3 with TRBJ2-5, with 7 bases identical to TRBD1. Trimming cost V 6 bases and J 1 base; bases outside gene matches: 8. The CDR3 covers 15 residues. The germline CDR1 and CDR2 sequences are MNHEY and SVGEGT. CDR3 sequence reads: CASSQTGTFQETQYF. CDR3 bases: TGTGCCAGCAGCCAGACAGGGACCTTCCAAGAGACCCAGTACTTC.

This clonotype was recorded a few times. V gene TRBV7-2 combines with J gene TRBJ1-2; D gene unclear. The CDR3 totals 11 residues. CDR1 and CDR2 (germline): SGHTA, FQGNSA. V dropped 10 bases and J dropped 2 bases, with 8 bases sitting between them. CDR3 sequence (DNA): TGTGCCACCGAGAGGAACTATGGCTACACCTTC. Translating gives CATERNYGYTF. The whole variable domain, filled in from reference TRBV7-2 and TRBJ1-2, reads GAGVSQSPSNKVTEKGKDVELRCDPISGHTALYWYRQSLGQGLEFLIYFQGNSAPDKSGLPSDRFSAERTGGSVSTLTIQRTQQEDSAVYLCATERNYGYTFGSGTRLTVV.

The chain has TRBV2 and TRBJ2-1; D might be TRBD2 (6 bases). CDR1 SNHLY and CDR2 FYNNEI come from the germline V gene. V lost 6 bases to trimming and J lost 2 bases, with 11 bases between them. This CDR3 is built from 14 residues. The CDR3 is CASRGGVAYNEQFF. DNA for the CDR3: TGTGCCAGCAGGGGAGGTGTAGCCTACAATGAGCAGTTCTTC.

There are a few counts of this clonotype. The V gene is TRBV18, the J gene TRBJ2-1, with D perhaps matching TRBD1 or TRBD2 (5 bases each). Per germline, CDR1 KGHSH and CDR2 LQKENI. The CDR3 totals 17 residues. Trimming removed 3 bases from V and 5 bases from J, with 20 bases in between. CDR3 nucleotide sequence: TGTGCCAGCTCACCGCGGATCCGGGACGATTTGAACAATGAGCAGTTCTTC. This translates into CASSPRIRDDLNNEQFF.

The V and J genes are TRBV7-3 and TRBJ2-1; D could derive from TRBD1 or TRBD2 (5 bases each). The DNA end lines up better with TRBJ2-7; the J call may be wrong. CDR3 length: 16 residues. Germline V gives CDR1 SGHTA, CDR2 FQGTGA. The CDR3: CASSLIGDGFYNEQYF. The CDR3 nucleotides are TGTGCCAGCAGCTTAATCGGGGACGGTTTTTACAATGAGCAGTACTTC.

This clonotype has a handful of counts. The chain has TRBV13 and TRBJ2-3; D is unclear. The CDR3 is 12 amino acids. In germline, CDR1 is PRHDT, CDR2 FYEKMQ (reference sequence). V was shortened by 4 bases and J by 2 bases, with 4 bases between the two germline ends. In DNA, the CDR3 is TGTGCCAGCAGCTACTACACAGATACGCAGTATTTT. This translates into CASSYYTDTQYF.

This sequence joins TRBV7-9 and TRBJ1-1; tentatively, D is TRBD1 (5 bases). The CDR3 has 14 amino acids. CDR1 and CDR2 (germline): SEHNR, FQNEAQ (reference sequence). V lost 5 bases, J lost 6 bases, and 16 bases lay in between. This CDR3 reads CASSLQAWFPEAFF. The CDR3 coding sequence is TGTGCCAGCAGCCTACAGGCATGGTTCCCTGAAGCTTTCTTT.

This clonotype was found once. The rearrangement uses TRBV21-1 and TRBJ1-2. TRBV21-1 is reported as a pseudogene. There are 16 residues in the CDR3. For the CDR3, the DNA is TGTGCCAGCAGCAAAGCGTTTAATCCGGCTAACTATGGCTACACCTTC. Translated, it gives CASSKAFNPANYGYTF.

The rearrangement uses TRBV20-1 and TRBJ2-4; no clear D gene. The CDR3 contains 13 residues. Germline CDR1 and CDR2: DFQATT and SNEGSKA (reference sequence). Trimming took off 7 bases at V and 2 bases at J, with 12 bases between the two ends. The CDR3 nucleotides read TGCAGTGGAGCTGACGGATCCAAAAACATTCAGTACTTC. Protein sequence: CSGADGSKNIQYF.

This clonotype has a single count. CDR3 bases: TGCGCCAGCAGGCCGGGACTTACAGGGAGAGGGAACACTGAAGCTTTCTTT. Its protein product is CASRPGLTGRGNTEAFF. The chain links TRBV5-1 to TRBJ1-1; perhaps TRBD1 as D (6 bases). CDR1 and CDR2 from the germline V gene are SGHRS and YFSETQ. CDR3 size: 17 residues. The germline V and J ends were trimmed by 5 bases and 1 base, with 21 bases remaining between them.

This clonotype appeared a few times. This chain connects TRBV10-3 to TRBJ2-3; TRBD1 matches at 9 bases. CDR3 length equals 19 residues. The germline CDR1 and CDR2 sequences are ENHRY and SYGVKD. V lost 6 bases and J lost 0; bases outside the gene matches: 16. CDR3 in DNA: TGTGCCATCAGCACCGGGACAGGGATACCCAAAAGGAGCACAGATACGCAGTATTTT. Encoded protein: CAISTGTGIPKRSTDTQYF.

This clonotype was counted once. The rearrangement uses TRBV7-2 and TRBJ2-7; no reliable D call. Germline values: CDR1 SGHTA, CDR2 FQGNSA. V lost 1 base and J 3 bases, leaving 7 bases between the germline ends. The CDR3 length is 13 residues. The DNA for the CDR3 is TGTGCCAGCAGCTTAGTGATAGACTACGAGCAGTACTTC. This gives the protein CASSLVIDYEQYF.

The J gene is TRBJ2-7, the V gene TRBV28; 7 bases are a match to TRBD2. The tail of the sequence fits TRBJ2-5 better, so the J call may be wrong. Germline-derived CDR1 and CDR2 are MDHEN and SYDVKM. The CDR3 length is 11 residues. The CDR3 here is CTAGAGETQYF. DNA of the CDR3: TGTACGGCGGGAGCAGGAGAGACCCAGTACTTC.

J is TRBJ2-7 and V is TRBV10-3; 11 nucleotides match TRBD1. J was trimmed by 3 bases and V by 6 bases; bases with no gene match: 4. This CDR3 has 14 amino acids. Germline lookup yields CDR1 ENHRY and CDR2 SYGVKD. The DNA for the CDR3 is TGTGCCATCAGCCCCGGGACAGGGGGCTACGAGCAGTACTTC. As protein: CAISPGTGGYEQYF.

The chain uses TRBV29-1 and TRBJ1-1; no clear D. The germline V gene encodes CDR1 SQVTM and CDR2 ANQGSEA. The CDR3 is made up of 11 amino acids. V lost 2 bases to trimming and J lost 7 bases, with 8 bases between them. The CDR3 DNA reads TGCAGCGTTGAACGTATGAGTGAAGCTTTCTTT. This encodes CSVERMSEAFF.

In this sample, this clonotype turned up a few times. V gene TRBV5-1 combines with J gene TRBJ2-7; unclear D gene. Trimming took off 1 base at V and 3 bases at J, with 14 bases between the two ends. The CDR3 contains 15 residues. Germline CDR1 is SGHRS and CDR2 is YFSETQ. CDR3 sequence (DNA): TGCGCCAGCAGCTTGAGCGCTAACTCACTCTACGAGCAGTACTTC. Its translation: CASSLSANSLYEQYF.

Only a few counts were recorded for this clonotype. The chain's CDR3 is CSAGLSEAFF. The CDR3 region has the DNA TGCAGCGCGGGGTTATCTGAAGCTTTCTTT. V and J are TRBV29-1 and TRBJ1-1; D is unclear. The CDR3 has 10 residues. The germline V gene encodes CDR1 SQVTM and CDR2 ANQGSEA. The ends were cut back, 7 bases at V and 6 bases at J, with 9 bases in the middle.

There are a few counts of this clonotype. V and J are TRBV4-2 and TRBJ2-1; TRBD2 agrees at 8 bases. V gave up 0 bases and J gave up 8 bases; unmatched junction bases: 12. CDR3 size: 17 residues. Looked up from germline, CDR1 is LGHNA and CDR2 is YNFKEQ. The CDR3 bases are TGTGCCAGCAGCCAAGATCTGACGGGAGGGCCTGGGCATGAGCAGTTCTTC. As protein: CASSQDLTGGPGHEQFF.

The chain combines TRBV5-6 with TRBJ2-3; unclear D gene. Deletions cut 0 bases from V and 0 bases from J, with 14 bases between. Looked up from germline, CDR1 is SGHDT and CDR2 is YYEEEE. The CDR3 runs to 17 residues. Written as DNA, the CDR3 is TGTGCCAGCAGCTTGGAATTTGGGCTTCCTAGCACAGATACGCAGTATTTT. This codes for CASSLEFGLPSTDTQYF. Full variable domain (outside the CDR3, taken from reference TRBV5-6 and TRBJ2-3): DAGVTQSPTHLIKTRGQQVTLRCSPKSGHDTVSWYQQALGQGPQFIFQYYEEEERQRGNFPDRFSGHQFPNYSSELNVNALLLGDSALYLCASSLEFGLPSTDTQYFGPGTRLTVL.

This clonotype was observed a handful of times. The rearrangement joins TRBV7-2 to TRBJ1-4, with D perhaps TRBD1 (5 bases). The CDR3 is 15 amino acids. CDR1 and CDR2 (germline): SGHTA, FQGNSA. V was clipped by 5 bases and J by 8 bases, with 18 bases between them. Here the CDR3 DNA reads TGTGCCAGCAGCCGAAGTGGGGACCGGGGAGAAAAACTGTTTTTT. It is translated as CASSRSGDRGEKLFF.

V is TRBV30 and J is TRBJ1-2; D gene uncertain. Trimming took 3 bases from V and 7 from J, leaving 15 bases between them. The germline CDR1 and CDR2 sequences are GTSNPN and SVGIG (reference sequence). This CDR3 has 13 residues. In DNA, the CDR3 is TGTGCCTGGAGCGACTCCCTTTATCGTGGCTACACCTTC. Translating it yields CAWSDSLYRGYTF. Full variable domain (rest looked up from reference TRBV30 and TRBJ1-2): SQTIHQWPATLVQPVGSPLSLECTVEGTSNPNLYWYRQAAGRGLQLLFYSVGIGQISSEVPQNLSASRPQDRQFILSSKKLLLSDSGFYLCAWSDSLYRGYTFGSGTRLTVV.

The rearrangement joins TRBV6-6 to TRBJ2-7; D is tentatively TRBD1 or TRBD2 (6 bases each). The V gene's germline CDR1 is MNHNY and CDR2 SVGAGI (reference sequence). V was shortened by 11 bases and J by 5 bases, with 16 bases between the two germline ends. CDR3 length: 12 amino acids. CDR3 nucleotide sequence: TGTGCCGTACACGGACAGCGGGACGAGCAGTACTTC. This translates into CAVHGQRDEQYF.

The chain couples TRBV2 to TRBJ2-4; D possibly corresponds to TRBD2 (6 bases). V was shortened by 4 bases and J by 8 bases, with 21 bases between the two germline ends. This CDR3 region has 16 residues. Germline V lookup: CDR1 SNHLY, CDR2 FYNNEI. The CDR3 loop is CASSGDRDSGSDIQYF. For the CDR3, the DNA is TGTGCCAGCAGTGGAGACCGGGACTCCGGGAGTGACATTCAGTACTTC.

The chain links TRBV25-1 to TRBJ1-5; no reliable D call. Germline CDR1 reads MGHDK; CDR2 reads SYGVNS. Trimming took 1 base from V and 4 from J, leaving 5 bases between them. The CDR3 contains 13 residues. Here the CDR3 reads CASSEWENQPQHF. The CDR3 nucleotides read TGTGCCAGCAGTGAATGGGAGAATCAGCCCCAGCATTTT.

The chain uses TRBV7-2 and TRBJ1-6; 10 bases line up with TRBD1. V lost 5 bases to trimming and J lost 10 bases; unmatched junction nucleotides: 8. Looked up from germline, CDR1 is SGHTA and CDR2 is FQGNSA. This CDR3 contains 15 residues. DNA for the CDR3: TGTGCCAGCAGCCCTCGGACAGGGGGAAGATCACCCCTCCACTTT. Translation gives CASSPRTGGRSPLHF.

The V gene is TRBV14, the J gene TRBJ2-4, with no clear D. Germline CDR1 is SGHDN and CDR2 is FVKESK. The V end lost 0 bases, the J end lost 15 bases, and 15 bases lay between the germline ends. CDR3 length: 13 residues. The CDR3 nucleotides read TGTGCCAGCAGCCAAGATATCGGAGCGTACCCGTACTTC. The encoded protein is CASSQDIGAYPYF.

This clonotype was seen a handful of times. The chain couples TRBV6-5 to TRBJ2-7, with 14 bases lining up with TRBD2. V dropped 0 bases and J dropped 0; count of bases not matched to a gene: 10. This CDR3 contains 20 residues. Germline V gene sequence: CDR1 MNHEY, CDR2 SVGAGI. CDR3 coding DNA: TGTGCCAGCAGTTACTCTCCGGGACTAGCGGGAGCTTATAACTCCTACGAGCAGTACTTC. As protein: CASSYSPGLAGAYNSYEQYF.

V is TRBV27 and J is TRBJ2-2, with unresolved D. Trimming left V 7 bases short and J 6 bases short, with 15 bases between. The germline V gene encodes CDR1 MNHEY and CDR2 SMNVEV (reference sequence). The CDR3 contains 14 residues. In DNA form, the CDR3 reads TGTGCCAGCAAACTCTCCCTAGTCCCCGGGGAGCTGTTTTTT. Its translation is CASKLSLVPGELFF.